Here is one TCR beta chain with its context. Which antigen it targets is not known. Base qualities are not at hand, and no much larger clone is one base apart. The sample originates from a study of blood T cell repertoires in COVID-19 (dated by TCRdb to 2020 to 2022). For context, the study as a whole: The collaborator samples originated in the United States, Italy and Spain and spanned the acute and convalescent phases of COVID-19. The repertoires were released in a freely available public database intended as a resource for research on the immune response to SARS-CoV-2. The samples were drawn from the first 160 participants of the ongoing ImmuneRACE study and from roughly 1,300 subjects provided by 6 global collaborators. Where available, HLA class I and class II types were taken from metadata supplied by the sample provider and were not determined by assay-based typing. Sample metadata almost always included a de-identified subject ID, COVID-19 status, age in years and sex. The dataset comprised deeply sampled blood TCRbeta repertoires from subjects exposed to, actively infected with, or recovered from COVID-19. The prospective study material was composed of cDNA or gDNA derived from T cells, B-cell-depleted T cells, or PBMCs. Findings and caveats that apply to the study as a whole: Clinical and demographic metadata were provided uncurated, with the amount varying by source and participant.

The CDR3 runs 20 amino acids, cysteine and phenylalanine included. The DNA shown is the 60-base CDR3, in frame from base 1. CDR1 and CDR2, per the germline V gene, are LGHNA and YSLEER. Ends trimmed: V by 3 bases, J by 6 bases; bases unmatched to a gene: 17. A second Seattle source provided samples from volunteer blood donors who had recovered from COVID-19. The collaborating institutions used their own protocols to collect whole blood in K2EDTA tubes. For TCRbeta analysis, collaborator samples were shipped as frozen whole blood, as isolated PBMCs, or as DNA extracted from either sample type. TCRbeta CDR3 regions were amplified from genomic DNA using the immunoSEQ Assay, a bias-controlled multiplex PCR. The published analysis was carried out like this. Nucleated cell counts per sample were estimated from amplification of reference gene primers within the assay. Sequence reads were collapsed and filtered to measure the absolute abundance of every unique TCRbeta CDR3 rearrangement. For each sample, productive Simpson clonality was calculated as the square root of Simpson's diversity index over productive rearrangements. Imported from immuneACCESS, the table was reduced by TCRdb to in-frame sequences with V and J called. These copies leave out some clones; in studies compared against another copy, an unresolved V gene accounts for under half, and the cause of the remainder is not known. D and trimming come from the DNA, and the V and J calls and clone size come from that table. The sample has roughly 240,000 clones on record, around 85% of them singletons. Clones ranked in the top ten supply approximately 3% of the sample.

This receptor was identified in a woman in her thirties who had recovered from COVID-19. The chain was built from TRBV4-3 and TRBJ2-3; TRBD2 aligns with 14 central bases. The sequenced sample was peripheral blood. The CDR3 region has the sequence CASSQHYGTSGGPTKDTQYF. At the DNA level, the sequence is TGCGCCAGCAGCCAGCACTACGGGACTAGCGGGGGCCCTACCAAGGATACGCAGTATTTT.